The source of this T cell receptor (beta chain) is a study of blood T cell repertoires in COVID-19 (TCRdb year 2020). For context, the study as a whole: Samples covering the acute and convalescent phases of COVID-19 were provided by collaborators in the United States, Italy and Spain. Where available, HLA class I and class II types were taken from metadata supplied by the sample provider and were not determined by assay-based typing. Nearly every sample came with metadata listing a de-identified subject ID, COVID-19 status, age in years and sex. The repertoires were released in a freely available public database intended as a resource for research on the immune response to SARS-CoV-2. Samples were obtained from the ongoing ImmuneRACE study (first 160 participants) and from 1,254 subjects provided by 6 global collaborators. The prospective study material was composed of cDNA or gDNA derived from T cells, B-cell-depleted T cells, or PBMCs. Subjects who had been exposed to COVID-19, were actively infected with it, or had recovered from it provided the deeply sampled blood TCRbeta repertoires that made up the dataset.

The collaborating institutions used their own protocols to collect whole blood in K2EDTA tubes. Collaborator samples were shipped for TCRbeta analysis as frozen whole blood, isolated PBMCs, or DNA extracted from either sample type. TCRbeta CDR3 regions were amplified from genomic DNA using the immunoSEQ Assay, a bias-controlled multiplex PCR. The authors' pipeline ran thus. The number of nucleated cells in each sample was estimated from the amplification of reference gene primers within the assay. Sequence reads were collapsed and filtered to measure the absolute abundance of every unique TCRbeta CDR3 rearrangement. Productive Simpson clonality was computed per sample as the square root of Simpson's diversity index over productive rearrangements. Drawn from immuneACCESS, this table holds only the in-frame rearrangements with V and J called that TCRdb kept. Clones are partly lost; checked studies trace under half to an unresolved V gene and leave the rest unexplained. V, J and clone size were drawn from that table, and D and trimming were deduced from the DNA. Recorded for this sample are about 140,000 clones; roughly four fifths of them occurred a single time. About 1.4% of the sample lies in the top ten.

General study outcomes and caveats: The quantity of clinical and demographic metadata differed by source and by participant and was supplied without curation.

CDR1 and CDR2, looked up from the germline V gene (reference sequence), are SGHKS and YYEKEE. Between the V and J ends, shortened by 0 bases and 0 bases respectively, the junction contains 7 bases. The cysteine opens and the phenylalanine closes a CDR3 of 14 amino acids. CDR3 DNA is the only sequence kept; it has 42 bases, read in frame from the first base. This clone was detected a few times. Its target antigen remains unknown. The record has no base qualities; no much larger clone is one base away. Sequenced input: peripheral blood. This sequence originates from a human donor in a cohort sampled during active COVID-19. The chain links TRBV5-5 with TRBJ2-7; the D gene remains uncertain. The bases read TGTGCCAGCAGCTTGGTTAGCAGCTCCTACGAGCAGTACTTC. The translation is CASSLVSSSYEQYF.